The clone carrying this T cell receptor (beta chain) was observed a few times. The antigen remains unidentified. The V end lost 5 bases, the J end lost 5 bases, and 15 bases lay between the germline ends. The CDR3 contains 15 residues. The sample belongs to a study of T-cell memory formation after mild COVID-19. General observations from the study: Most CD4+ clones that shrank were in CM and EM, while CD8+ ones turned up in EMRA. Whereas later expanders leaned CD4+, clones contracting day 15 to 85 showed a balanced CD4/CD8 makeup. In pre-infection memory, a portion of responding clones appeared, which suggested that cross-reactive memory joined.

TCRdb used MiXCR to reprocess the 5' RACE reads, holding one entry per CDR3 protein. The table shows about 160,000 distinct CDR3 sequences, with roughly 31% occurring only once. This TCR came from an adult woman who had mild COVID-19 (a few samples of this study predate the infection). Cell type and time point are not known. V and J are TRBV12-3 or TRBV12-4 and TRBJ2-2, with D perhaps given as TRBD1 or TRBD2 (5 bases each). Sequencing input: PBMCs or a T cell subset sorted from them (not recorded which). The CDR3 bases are TGTGCCAGCAGTGGGACGGGGTCGAGAACCGGGGAGCTGTTTTTT. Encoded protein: CASSGTGSRTGELFF.